The 11 T cell receptor beta chains below come from one sample, sequenced in a study of response to subunit inactivated influenza vaccine. TCRdb analysed the RT-PCR reads with MiXCR anew, one entry per CDR3 protein. The sample includes about 780,000 distinct CDR3 sequences, around 18% of them seen just once. Sequencing was performed on PBMCs from blood, taken roughly 5 days after vaccination. These receptors came from a man aged 50-60 years who received an inactivated influenza vaccine.

The chain uses TRBV5-8 and TRBJ1-4; D perhaps matches TRBD1 (5 bases). V was clipped by 0 bases and J by 5 bases, with 11 bases between them. The CDR3 totals 15 residues. Germline values: CDR1 SGHTS, CDR2 YDEGEE. The CDR3 DNA reads as TGTGCCAGCAGCTTGGTGGGGACGGGGAATGAAAAACTGTTTTTT. Amino acids: CASSLVGTGNEKLFF. Full variable domain (missing parts from reference TRBV5-8 and TRBJ1-4): EAGVTQSPTHLIKTRGQQATLRCSPISGHTSVYWYQQALGLGLQFLLWYDEGEERNRGNFPPRFSGRQFPNYSSELNVNALELEDSALYLCASSLVGTGNEKLFFGSGTQLSVL.

Many counts were recorded for this clonotype. The chain carries TRBV7-2 and TRBJ2-3; D remains ambiguous. The V gene's germline CDR1 is SGHTA and CDR2 FQGNSA. This CDR3 contains 15 residues. Trimming removed 4 bases from V and 0 bases from J, with 11 bases in between. This CDR3 is CASSSSRVSTDTQYF. As DNA, the CDR3 is TGTGCCAGCAGCTCATCCCGGGTTAGCACAGATACGCAGTATTTT.

The rearrangement joins TRBV20-1 to TRBJ2-2, with D perhaps given as TRBD1 or TRBD2 (5 bases each). V was shortened by 3 bases and J by 4 bases, with 15 bases between the two germline ends. The CDR3 length is 15 residues. CDR1 and CDR2 from the germline V gene are DFQATT and SNEGSKA (reference sequence). The CDR3 here is CSASRPGRRTGELFF. The CDR3 bases are TGCAGTGCTAGCCGTCCGGGGCGGCGCACCGGGGAGCTGTTTTTT.

This clonotype has more than one count but fewer than ten. J is TRBJ1-1 and V is TRBV2; D gene unclear. V gave up 8 bases and J gave up 1 base, with 8 bases separating them. The germline V gene has CDR1 SNHLY and CDR2 FYNNEI. This CDR3 is built from 12 residues. CDR3 bases: TGTGCCAGCGCGGACCCGAACACTGAAGCTTTCTTT. This sequence encodes CASADPNTEAFF.

This clonotype was observed a handful of times. The rearrangement joins TRBV10-3 to TRBJ2-3; 14 bases match TRBD2. Germline V gene data show CDR1 as ENHRY and CDR2 as SYGVKD. CDR3 length equals 14 residues. Germline trimming cut 10 bases from V and 4 bases from J; bases unmatched to any gene: 4. This CDR3 is CATGLAGVADTQYF. CDR3 coding DNA: TGTGCCACGGGACTAGCGGGAGTCGCAGATACGCAGTATTTT.

There are a few counts of this clonotype. CDR3 residues: CSAREGGGELFF. In DNA form, the CDR3 reads TGCAGTGCTAGAGAGGGTGGCGGGGAGCTGTTTTTT. The rearrangement uses TRBV20-1 and TRBJ2-2; D uncertain. The CDR3 extends over 12 amino acids. The V end was cut by 0 bases, the J end by 7 bases, with 6 bases between. Looked up from germline, CDR1 is DFQATT and CDR2 is SNEGSKA (reference sequence).

The V and J genes are TRBV9 and TRBJ1-2; 9 bases fit TRBD1. The germline gives CDR1 SGDLS, CDR2 YYNGEE. The ends lost 0 bases at V and 4 bases at J; junction bases unmatched: 4. The length of the CDR3 is 15 residues. The CDR3 DNA is TGTGCCAGCAGCGTAGAGGGACAGGGAGGCTATGGCTACACCTTC. Translating gives CASSVEGQGGYGYTF.

This clonotype was recorded a few times. A read error may produce the germline difference seen at one junction end. The CDR3 here is CASRLVSQETQYF. Here the CDR3 DNA reads TGCGCCAGCAGGTTGGTCTCCCAAGAGACCCAGTACTTC. V is TRBV5-1 and J is TRBJ2-5; D call uncertain. Per germline, CDR1 SGHRS and CDR2 YFSETQ. The length of the CDR3 is 13 residues.

This clonotype was counted between two and nine times. DNA for the CDR3: TGTGCCAGCAGTACCCCCGGGACAGGGGAACAATGGAGCTCCTACGAGCAGTACTTC. It translates to CASSTPGTGEQWSSYEQYF. The rearrangement joins TRBV28 to TRBJ2-7; 10 bases fit TRBD1. The ends lost 5 bases at V and 0 bases at J; junction bases unmatched: 16. The CDR3 covers 19 residues. Germline V gene data show CDR1 as MDHEN and CDR2 as SYDVKM.

The V and J genes are TRBV7-2 and TRBJ2-2, with 11 positions matching TRBD1. Trimming cost V 5 bases and J 6 bases; bases outside gene matches: 8. The CDR3 runs 16 residues. In germline, CDR1 is SGHTA, CDR2 FQGNSA. The CDR3 spells CASSDRGQGAAGELFF. The CDR3 DNA sequence: TGTGCCAGCAGCGATAGAGGACAGGGGGCTGCCGGGGAGCTGTTTTTT.

The J gene is TRBJ2-5, the V gene TRBV5-6, with TRBD2 matching 10 bases. This CDR3 comprises 19 residues. After removal of 0 bases from V and 1 base from J, the junction contained 12 bases not matched to a gene. The germline CDR1 and CDR2 sequences are SGHDT and YYEEEE. CDR3 amino acids: CASSLGLAGHGPLQETQYF. The DNA for the CDR3 is TGTGCCAGCAGCTTGGGACTAGCGGGCCACGGGCCCCTCCAAGAGACCCAGTACTTC.